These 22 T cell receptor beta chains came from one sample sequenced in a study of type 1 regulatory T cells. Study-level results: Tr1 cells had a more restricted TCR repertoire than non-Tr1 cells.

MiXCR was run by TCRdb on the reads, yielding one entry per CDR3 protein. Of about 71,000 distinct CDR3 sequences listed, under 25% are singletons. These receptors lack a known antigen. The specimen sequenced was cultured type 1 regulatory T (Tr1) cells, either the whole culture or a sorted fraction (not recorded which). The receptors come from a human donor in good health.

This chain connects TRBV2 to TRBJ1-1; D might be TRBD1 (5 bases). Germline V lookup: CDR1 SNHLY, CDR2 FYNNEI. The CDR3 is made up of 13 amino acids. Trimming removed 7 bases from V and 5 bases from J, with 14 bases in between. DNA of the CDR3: TGTGCCAGCATGCTCGACGGGGGGACTGAAGCTTTCTTT. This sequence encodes CASMLDGGTEAFF.

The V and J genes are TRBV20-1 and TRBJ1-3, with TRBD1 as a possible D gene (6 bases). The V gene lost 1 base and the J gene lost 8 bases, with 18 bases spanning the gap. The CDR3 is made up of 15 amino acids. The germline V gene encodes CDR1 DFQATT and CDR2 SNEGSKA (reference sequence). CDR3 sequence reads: CSARALQGLWDTIYF. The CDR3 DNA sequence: TGCAGTGCTAGAGCCCTACAGGGCCTATGGGACACCATATATTTT.

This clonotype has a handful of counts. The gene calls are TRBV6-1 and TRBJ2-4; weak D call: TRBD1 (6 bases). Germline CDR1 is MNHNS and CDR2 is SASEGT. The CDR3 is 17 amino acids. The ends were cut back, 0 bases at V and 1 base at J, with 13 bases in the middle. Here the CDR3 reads CASSEAWGPGAKNIQYF. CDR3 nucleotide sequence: TGTGCCAGCAGTGAAGCGTGGGGGCCGGGGGCCAAAAACATTCAGTACTTC.

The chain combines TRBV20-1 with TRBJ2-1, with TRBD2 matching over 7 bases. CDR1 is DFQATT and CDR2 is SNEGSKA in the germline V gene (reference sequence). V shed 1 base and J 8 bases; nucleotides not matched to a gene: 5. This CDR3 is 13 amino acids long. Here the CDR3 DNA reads TGCAGTGCTAGAGGGCCGGGAGGCCATGAGCAGTTCTTC. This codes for CSARGPGGHEQFF.

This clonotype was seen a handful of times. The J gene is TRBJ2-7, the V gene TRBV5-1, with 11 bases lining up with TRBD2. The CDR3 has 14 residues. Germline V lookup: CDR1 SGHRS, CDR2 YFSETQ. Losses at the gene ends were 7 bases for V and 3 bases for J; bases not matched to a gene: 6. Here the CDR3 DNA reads TGCGCCAGCTCTTTCGGGACTAGCGGCTACGAGCAGTACTTC. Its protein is CASSFGTSGYEQYF.

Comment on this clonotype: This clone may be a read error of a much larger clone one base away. This CDR3 is CASSVGRDDTQYF. The CDR3 nucleotides read TGTGCCAGTAGTGTCGGACGTGATGATACGCAGTATTTT. The rearrangement uses TRBV19 and TRBJ2-3, with D uncertain. V gave up 5 bases and J gave up 6 bases, with 12 bases separating them. Germline V CDR1 and CDR2: LNHDA, SQIVND (reference sequence). The CDR3 runs to 13 residues.

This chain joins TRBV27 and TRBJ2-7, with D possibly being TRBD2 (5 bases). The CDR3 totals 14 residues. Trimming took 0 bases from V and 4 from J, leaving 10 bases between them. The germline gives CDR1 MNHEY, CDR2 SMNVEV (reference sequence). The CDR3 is CASSLSLGGYEQYF. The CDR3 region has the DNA TGTGCCAGCAGTTTATCGTTAGGAGGATACGAGCAGTACTTC.

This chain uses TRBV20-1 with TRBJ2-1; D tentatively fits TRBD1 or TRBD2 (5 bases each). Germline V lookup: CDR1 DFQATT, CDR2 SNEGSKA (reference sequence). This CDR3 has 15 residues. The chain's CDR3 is CSDLSPGRWGNEQFF. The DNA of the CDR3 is TGCTCTGACCTGTCCCCGGGACGCTGGGGCAATGAGCAGTTCTTC.

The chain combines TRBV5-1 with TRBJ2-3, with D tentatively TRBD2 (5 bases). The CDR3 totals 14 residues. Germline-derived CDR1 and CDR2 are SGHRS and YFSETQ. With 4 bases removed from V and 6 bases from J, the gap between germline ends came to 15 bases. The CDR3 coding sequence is TGCGCCAGCAGCGCCGGACTTCTCACCGATACGCAGTATTTT. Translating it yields CASSAGLLTDTQYF. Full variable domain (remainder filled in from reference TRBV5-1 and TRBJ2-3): KAGVTQTPRYLIKTRGQQVTLSCSPISGHRSVSWYQQTPGQGLQFLFEYFSETQRNKGNFPGRFSGRQFSNSRSEMNVSTLELGDSALYLCASSAGLLTDTQYFGPGTRLTVL.

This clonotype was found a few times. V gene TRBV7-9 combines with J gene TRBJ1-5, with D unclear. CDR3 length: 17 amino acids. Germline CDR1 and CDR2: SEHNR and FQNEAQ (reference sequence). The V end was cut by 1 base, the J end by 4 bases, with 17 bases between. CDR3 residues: CASSLGTGNAANQPQHF. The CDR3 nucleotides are TGTGCCAGCAGCTTAGGCACGGGAAACGCTGCGAATCAGCCCCAGCATTTT.

The CDR3 loop is CASSLSVPVSSYEQYF. In DNA form, the CDR3 reads TGTGCCAGCAGTTTATCAGTTCCGGTCAGCTCCTACGAGCAGTACTTC. This chain joins TRBV27 and TRBJ2-7; D is uncertain. Germline V gene sequence: CDR1 MNHEY, CDR2 SMNVEV (reference sequence). The length of the CDR3 is 16 residues. V was trimmed by 0 bases and J by 0 bases, leaving 12 bases between them.

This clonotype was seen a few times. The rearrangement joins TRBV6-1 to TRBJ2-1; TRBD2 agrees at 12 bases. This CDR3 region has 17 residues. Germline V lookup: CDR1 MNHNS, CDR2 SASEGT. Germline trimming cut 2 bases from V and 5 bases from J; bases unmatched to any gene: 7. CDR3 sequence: CASSEPYRLAGDNEQFF. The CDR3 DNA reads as TGTGCCAGCAGTGAACCGTATAGACTAGCGGGAGACAATGAGCAGTTCTTC.

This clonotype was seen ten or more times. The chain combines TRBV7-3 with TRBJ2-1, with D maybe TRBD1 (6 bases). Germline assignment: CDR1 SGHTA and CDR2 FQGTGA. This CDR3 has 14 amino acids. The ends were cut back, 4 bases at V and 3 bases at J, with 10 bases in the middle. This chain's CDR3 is CASSSGQFYNEQFF. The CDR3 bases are TGTGCCAGCAGCTCCGGACAGTTCTACAATGAGCAGTTCTTC.

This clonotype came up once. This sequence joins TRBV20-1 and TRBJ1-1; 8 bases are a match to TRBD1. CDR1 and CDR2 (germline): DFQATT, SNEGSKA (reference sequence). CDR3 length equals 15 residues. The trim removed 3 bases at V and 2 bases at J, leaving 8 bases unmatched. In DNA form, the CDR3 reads TGCAGTGCTAGGGTACAGGGGGGATCTAACACTGAAGCTTTCTTT. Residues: CSARVQGGSNTEAFF.

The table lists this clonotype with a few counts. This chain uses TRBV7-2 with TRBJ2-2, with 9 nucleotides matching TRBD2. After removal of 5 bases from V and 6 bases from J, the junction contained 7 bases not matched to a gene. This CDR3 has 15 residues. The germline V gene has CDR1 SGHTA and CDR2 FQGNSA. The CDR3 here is CASSPLGLAPGELFF. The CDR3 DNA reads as TGTGCCAGCAGCCCCCTCGGACTAGCGCCCGGGGAGCTGTTTTTT.

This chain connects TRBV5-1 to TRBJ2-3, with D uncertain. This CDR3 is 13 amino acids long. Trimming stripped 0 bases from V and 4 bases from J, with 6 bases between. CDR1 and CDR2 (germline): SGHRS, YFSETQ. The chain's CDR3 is CASSLGNADTQYF. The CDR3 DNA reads TGCGCCAGCAGCTTGGGGAACGCAGATACGCAGTATTTT.

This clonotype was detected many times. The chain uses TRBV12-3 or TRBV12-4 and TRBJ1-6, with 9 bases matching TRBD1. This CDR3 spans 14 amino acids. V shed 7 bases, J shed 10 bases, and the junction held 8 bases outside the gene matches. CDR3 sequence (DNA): TGTGCCAGCATTCGGACAGGGGAGTTCTCACCCCTCCACTTT. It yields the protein CASIRTGEFSPLHF.

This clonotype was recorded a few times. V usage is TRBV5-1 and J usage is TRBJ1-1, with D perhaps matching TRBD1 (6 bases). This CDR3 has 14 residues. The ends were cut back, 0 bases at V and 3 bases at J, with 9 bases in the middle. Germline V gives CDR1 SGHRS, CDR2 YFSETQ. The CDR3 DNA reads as TGCGCCAGCAGCTTGGGACAGGTCTACACTGAAGCTTTCTTT. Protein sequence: CASSLGQVYTEAFF.

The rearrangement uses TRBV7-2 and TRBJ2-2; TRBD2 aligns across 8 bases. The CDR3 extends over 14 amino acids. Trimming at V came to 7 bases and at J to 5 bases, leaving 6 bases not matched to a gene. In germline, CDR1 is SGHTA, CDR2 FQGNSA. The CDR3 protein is CASTLPSGTGELFF. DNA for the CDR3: TGTGCCAGCACCCTTCCTAGCGGGACCGGGGAGCTGTTTTTT.

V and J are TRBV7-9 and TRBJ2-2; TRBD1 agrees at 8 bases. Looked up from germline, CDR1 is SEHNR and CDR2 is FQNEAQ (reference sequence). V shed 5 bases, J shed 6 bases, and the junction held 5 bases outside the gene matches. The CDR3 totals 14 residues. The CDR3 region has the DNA TGTGCCAGCAGCCGAACCAGGGGGCCCGGGGAGCTGTTTTTT. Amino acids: CASSRTRGPGELFF.

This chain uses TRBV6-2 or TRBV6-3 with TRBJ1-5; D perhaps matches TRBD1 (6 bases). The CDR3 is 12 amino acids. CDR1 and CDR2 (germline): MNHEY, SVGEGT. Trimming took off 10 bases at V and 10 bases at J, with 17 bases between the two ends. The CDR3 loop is CANLGIGTPQHF. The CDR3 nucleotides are TGTGCCAACTTGGGTATTGGGACACCCCAGCATTTT.

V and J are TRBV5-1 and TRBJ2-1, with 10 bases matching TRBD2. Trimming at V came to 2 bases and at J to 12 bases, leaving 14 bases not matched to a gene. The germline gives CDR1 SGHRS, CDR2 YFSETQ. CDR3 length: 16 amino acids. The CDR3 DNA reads TGCGCCAGCAGCTTCTTAGGGCTAGCGGGGGAACAGGGGCAGTTCTTC. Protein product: CASSFLGLAGEQGQFF.